These 9 T cell receptor beta chains share one sample of origin, sequenced in a study of T cells in Graves' hyperthyroidism and ophthalmopathy. TCR beta CDR3 regions were amplified from RNA. HTBI primers were the set used in a first-round RT-PCR of the TCR CDR3. TCRdb reprocessed the multiplex PCR reads with MiXCR, giving one entry per CDR3 protein. The sample records nearly 600,000 distinct CDR3 sequences, more than 13% being singletons. Sequenced material: blood. These receptor sequences come from a young woman with Graves' ophthalmopathy.

This clonotype was recorded at least ten times. This rearrangement joins TRBV20-1 to TRBJ2-1, with D tentatively TRBD1 (6 bases). The CDR3 runs to 13 residues. Germline V gene sequence: CDR1 DFQATT, CDR2 SNEGSKA (reference sequence). V was pared by 4 bases and J by 2 bases, with 9 bases between. CDR3 protein: CSATWTAYNEQFF. The CDR3 bases are TGCAGTGCTACATGGACAGCCTACAATGAGCAGTTCTTC.

V usage is TRBV28 and J usage is TRBJ1-3; TRBD1 is a possible D gene (6 bases). CDR3 length equals 10 residues. Germline-derived CDR1 and CDR2 are MDHEN and SYDVKM. The V end lost 8 bases, the J end lost 15 bases, and 14 bases lay between the germline ends. Written as DNA, the CDR3 is TGTGCCAGCCTGGGGGCGGACCAATATTTT. Amino acid sequence: CASLGADQYF.

This clonotype was recorded only once. The chain uses TRBV10-2 and TRBJ1-5, with TRBD1 matching over 7 bases. This CDR3 spans 14 amino acids. The V and J ends lost 4 bases and 5 bases, in that order; junction bases with no gene match: 5. Germline CDR1 is WSHSY and CDR2 is SAAADI. The CDR3 DNA reads TGCGCCAGCAGTGGGGACAGTCAGTATCAGCCCCAGCATTTT. Encoded protein: CASSGDSQYQPQHF.

This clonotype occurred many times. The rearrangement joins TRBV5-1 to TRBJ1-2; D might be TRBD1 (5 bases). With 0 bases removed from V and 4 bases from J, the gap between germline ends came to 10 bases. In germline, CDR1 is SGHRS, CDR2 YFSETQ. CDR3 size: 14 residues. The CDR3 DNA is TGCGCCAGCAGCTTGGGACAGACTTCCTATGGCTACACCTTC. Translating it yields CASSLGQTSYGYTF.

V and J are TRBV4-2 and TRBJ2-1; D is perhaps TRBD2 (5 bases). Germline V gives CDR1 LGHNA, CDR2 YNFKEQ. Trimming removed 1 base from V and 3 bases from J, with 13 bases in between. This CDR3 region has 16 residues. CDR3 sequence (DNA): TGTGCCAGCAGCCAAGGGGTGGACTCGTTCTACAATGAGCAGTTCTTC. Its protein is CASSQGVDSFYNEQFF.

In this sample, this clonotype turned up once. Possible read error: a much larger clone is one base away. The J gene is TRBJ2-2, the V gene TRBV2, with 8 bases matching TRBD2. Germline V gene sequence: CDR1 SNHLY, CDR2 FYNNEI. V shed 6 bases, J shed 0 bases, and the junction held 3 bases outside the gene matches. This CDR3 comprises 15 residues. The CDR3 region is CASRQGLANTGELFF. The CDR3 bases are TGTGCCAGCAGACAGGGACTAGCGAACACCGGGGAGCTGTTTTTT.

The genes are TRBV4-1 and TRBJ1-5, with a weak D call TRBD1 (5 bases). CDR1 and CDR2 from the germline V gene are MGHRA and YSYEKL. The V gene lost 6 bases and the J gene lost 7 bases, with 16 bases spanning the gap. The length of the CDR3 is 14 residues. CDR3 bases: TGCGCCAGCAGTCAGTTTGGGGCGGGACAGCCCCAGCATTTT. As protein: CASSQFGAGQPQHF.

The V gene is TRBV9, the J gene TRBJ2-7, with D maybe TRBD2 (6 bases). V was trimmed by 7 bases and J by 6 bases, leaving 17 bases between them. Germline V CDR1 and CDR2: SGDLS, YYNGEE. The CDR3 is 13 amino acids. The CDR3 protein is CASGGPREVEQYF. The CDR3 nucleotides are TGTGCCAGCGGCGGACCCAGGGAGGTCGAGCAGTACTTC.

This clonotype appeared a few times. This chain links TRBV29-1 with TRBJ2-1, with D uncertain. CDR3 size: 18 residues. V lost 0 bases, J lost 0 bases, and 18 bases lay in between. The germline V gene has CDR1 SQVTM and CDR2 ANQGSEA. For the CDR3, the DNA is TGCAGCGTTGAAGATTGGGCGGCAGTCGGTAGCTCCTACAATGAGCAGTTCTTC. Amino acids: CSVEDWAAVGSSYNEQFF.